This passage covers 17 T cell receptor beta chains from one sample sequenced in a study of regulatory T cells in long-lasting Graves disease. Building of the TCR beta libraries involved iRepertoire HTBI primers and Arm-PCR of CDR3 regions. TCRdb used MiXCR to reprocess the multiplex PCR reads, holding one entry per CDR3 protein. The table has about 350,000 distinct CDR3 sequences, around 16% seen once. Stated time point: newly diagnosed GD, antithyroid drugs for less than 3 months. From RNA extracted from PBMCs, the TCR library was made. The data were also submitted as part of a second study, on T cells in Graves' hyperthyroidism and ophthalmopathy.

The sample consisted of peripheral blood mononuclear cells (PBMCs), taken at new diagnosis, from a patient treated with antithyroid drugs. The receptors stem from a woman between 18 and 29 years old with Graves disease.

The rearrangement joins TRBV28 to TRBJ2-5; TRBD1 might be the D (5 bases). With 5 bases removed from V and 2 bases from J, the gap between germline ends came to 12 bases. This CDR3 region has 14 residues. The germline V gene has CDR1 MDHEN and CDR2 SYDVKM. For the CDR3, the DNA is TGTGCCAGCAGTCTACTTGGGGCACAAGAGACCCAGTACTTC. Encoded protein: CASSLLGAQETQYF.

A note on this clonotype: A clone one base away is much larger, so this may be a read error. V and J are TRBV29-1 and TRBJ2-1, with 10 bases aligning to TRBD1. Trimming at V came to 7 bases and at J to 5 bases, leaving 11 bases not matched to a gene. The CDR3 contains 15 residues. Germline assignment: CDR1 SQVTM and CDR2 ANQGSEA. The CDR3 DNA follows: TGCAGCGCCCCTAAGGGACAGGGGTCCCACAATGAGCAGTTCTTC. It specifies CSAPKGQGSHNEQFF.

This clonotype was counted between two and nine times. The rearrangement uses TRBV3-1 and TRBJ2-2; 9 bases fit TRBD2. Germline lookup yields CDR1 LGHDT and CDR2 YNNKEL (reference sequence). V dropped 5 bases and J dropped 1; count of bases not matched to a gene: 5. CDR3 length: 16 residues. The CDR3 loop is CASSKPTSGNTGELFF. DNA of the CDR3: TGTGCCAGCAGCAAACCGACTAGCGGGAACACCGGGGAGCTGTTTTTT.

This clonotype appeared many times. V usage is TRBV11-2 and J usage is TRBJ2-1; possibly TRBD1 or TRBD2 for D (7 bases each). V dropped 7 bases and J dropped 3 bases, with 16 bases sitting between them. The CDR3 contains 15 residues. Germline-derived CDR1 and CDR2 are SGHAT and FQNNGV. CDR3 sequence: CASTPGGGGYNEQFF. The CDR3, as DNA: TGTGCCAGCACCCCAGGGGGGGGCGGCTACAATGAGCAGTTCTTC.

In this sample, this clonotype turned up a few times. J is TRBJ1-2 and V is TRBV15; TRBD1 matches at 7 bases. V lost 1 base and J lost 10; bases outside the gene matches: 9. Germline values: CDR1 LNHNV, CDR2 YYDKDF (reference sequence). The CDR3 has 14 amino acids. The CDR3 DNA sequence: TGTGCCACCAGCAGAGCCCACAGGGGAACTGTCTACACCTTC. Protein: CATSRAHRGTVYTF.

This clonotype showed up many times. The chain couples TRBV7-3 to TRBJ2-1; 12 bases map to TRBD2. The CDR3 runs 15 residues. The V and J ends lost 5 bases and 7 bases, in that order; junction bases with no gene match: 6. Germline V gene data show CDR1 as SGHTA and CDR2 as FQGTGA. The CDR3 reads CASSPGTSGLNEQFF. The DNA for the CDR3 is TGTGCCAGCAGCCCCGGGACTAGCGGGTTAAATGAGCAGTTCTTC. The full variable domain, in which reference TRBV7-3 and TRBJ2-1 provide the parts outside the CDR3, is GAGVSQTPSNKVTEKGKYVELRCDPISGHTALYWYRQSLGQGPEFLIYFQGTGAADDSGLPNDRFFAVRPEGSVSTLKIQRTERGDSAVYLCASSPGTSGLNEQFFGPGTRLTVL.

The chain links TRBV4-1 to TRBJ2-7; 7 bases match TRBD1. V shed 0 bases, J shed 3 bases, and the junction held 11 bases outside the gene matches. This CDR3 is 17 amino acids long. In germline, CDR1 is MGHRA, CDR2 YSYEKL. CDR3 sequence reads: CASSQDPQGTYHYEQYF. The CDR3 bases are TGCGCCAGCAGCCAAGATCCACAGGGGACATACCACTACGAGCAGTACTTC.

Turning to this clonotype: It is likely a read error: a sequence one base away is far more abundant. The CDR3 does not close with the conserved phenylalanine or tryptophan, likely indicating a read error. The chain carries TRBV2 and TRBJ2-5; 9 bases fit TRBD2. The J call may be mistaken, given a closer DNA end match to TRBJ2-1. The germline V gene has CDR1 SNHLY and CDR2 FYNNEI. This CDR3 comprises 14 residues. In DNA form, the CDR3 reads TGTGCCAGCAGTGAAATAGCAGCGGGGGGATCGCAGTTCATC. Protein product: CASSEIAAGGSQFI.

This clonotype was recorded at least ten times. The chain employs TRBV7-3 and TRBJ2-3, with D possibly called TRBD1 or TRBD2 (5 bases each). Germline loops: CDR1 SGHTA, CDR2 FQGTGA. CDR3 length: 14 residues. The V and J ends lost 5 bases and 2 bases respectively, with 11 bases between them. For the CDR3, the DNA is TGTGCCAGCAGCCGGGGACCGCACACAGATACGCAGTATTTT. Translating gives CASSRGPHTDTQYF.

This clonotype occurred many times. Sequence at one end of the junction differs from germline and may be a read error. The rearrangement joins TRBV7-7 to TRBJ2-2; TRBD2 aligns across 8 bases. There are 19 residues in the CDR3. Per germline, CDR1 SSHAT and CDR2 FNYEAQ (reference sequence). The CDR3: CASSLLAGGGHSNTGELFF. CDR3 DNA: TGTGCTAGCAGCCTCCTAGCGGGCGGGGGCCACTCGAACACCGGGGAGCTGTTTTTT.

This clonotype was seen many times. The chain links TRBV5-1 to TRBJ2-2; 10 bases are shared with TRBD1. Per germline, CDR1 SGHRS and CDR2 YFSETQ. V was clipped by 5 bases and J by 3 bases; unmatched bases: 4. This CDR3 is 15 amino acids long. The CDR3 coding sequence is TGCGCCAGCAGGACTGGACAGGGGGACACCGGGGAGCTGTTTTTT. Encoded protein: CASRTGQGDTGELFF.

This chain links TRBV6-2 or TRBV6-3 with TRBJ1-2, with TRBD1 matching 8 bases. Germline V gene lookup returns CDR1 MNHEY and CDR2 SVGEGT. There are 14 residues in the CDR3. Trimming took 6 bases from V and 3 from J; bases not matched to a gene: 6. The CDR3 loop reads CASRAPGQDYGYTF. The CDR3 region has the DNA TGTGCCAGCAGGGCACCGGGACAGGACTATGGCTACACCTTC.

This clonotype showed up many times. The chain links TRBV5-1 to TRBJ2-1; 10 bases are shared with TRBD1. Per germline, CDR1 SGHRS and CDR2 YFSETQ. The CDR3 consists of 15 residues. V dropped 0 bases and J dropped 9; count of bases not matched to a gene: 6. CDR3 bases: TGCGCCAGCAGCTTGGGGACAGGGGGTACAAGTGAGCAGTTCTTC. This gives the protein CASSLGTGGTSEQFF.

Of note for this clonotype: A much larger clone lies one base from this, so it may be a read error. The V gene is TRBV3-1, the J gene TRBJ2-5, with 11 bases matching TRBD2. The V gene's germline CDR1 is LGHDT and CDR2 YNNKEL (reference sequence). CDR3 length: 15 amino acids. For the CDR3, the DNA is TGTGCCATCAGCCTAGCGGGGGGCCACCAAGAGACCCAGTACTTC. Protein product: CAISLAGGHQETQYF.

A few counts support this clonotype. The V gene is TRBV7-3, the J gene TRBJ2-1; D gene uncertain. The CDR3 length is 15 residues. Germline values: CDR1 SGHTA, CDR2 FQGTGA. V lost 5 bases to trimming and J lost 1 base, with 12 bases between them. CDR3 sequence reads: CASSPQVGSYNEQFF. As DNA, the CDR3 is TGTGCCAGCAGCCCCCAGGTCGGGTCCTACAATGAGCAGTTCTTC.

J is TRBJ1-1 and V is TRBV6-1; TRBD1 might be the D (6 bases). The CDR3 spans 15 residues. The germline CDR1 and CDR2 sequences are MNHNS and SASEGT. The V end lost 10 bases, the J end lost 1 base, and 19 bases lay between the germline ends. The CDR3 nucleotides read TGTGCCACGGAGGGGGGAGATGGGGCGAACACTGAAGCTTTCTTT. Encoded protein: CATEGGDGANTEAFF.

The V call is TRBV6-1, the J call TRBJ1-5; TRBD1 is a possible D gene (5 bases). Trimming left V 8 bases short and J 9 bases short, with 17 bases between. Germline V gene data show CDR1 as MNHNS and CDR2 as SASEGT. CDR3 length: 13 residues. The CDR3 here is CASVREVDRPQHF. The CDR3 coding sequence is TGTGCCAGCGTCAGGGAGGTAGATCGGCCCCAGCATTTT.